This T cell receptor beta chain comes out of a study of CXCR3-negative and CXCR3-positive naive CD8 T cells. The libraries of TRB cDNA were prepared using 5' RACE with UMI labels. TCRdb re-called the 5' RACE reads and catalogs CDR3 proteins one per entry, DNA excluded. The sample data list around 160,000 distinct CDR3 sequences. Study-level points and caveats: CXCR3-positive naive cells had more hydrophobic TRB CDR3s than CXCR3-negative naive cells.

The CDR3 runs 16 residues. Worth noting for this clonotype: Its antigen is unidentified.

This chain connects TRBV12-3 or TRBV12-4 to TRBJ2-5. This receptor was obtained from a human donor in good health. Some clones in this sample may be carry-over from other donors' samples. Sequencing used naive CXCR3+ CD8+ T cells from blood. Regarding subset: CD45RO-CCR7+CD27+CD95- naive CD8+ T cells expressing CXCR3 (TNR3+). This CDR3 is CASSTRTARDQETQYF.